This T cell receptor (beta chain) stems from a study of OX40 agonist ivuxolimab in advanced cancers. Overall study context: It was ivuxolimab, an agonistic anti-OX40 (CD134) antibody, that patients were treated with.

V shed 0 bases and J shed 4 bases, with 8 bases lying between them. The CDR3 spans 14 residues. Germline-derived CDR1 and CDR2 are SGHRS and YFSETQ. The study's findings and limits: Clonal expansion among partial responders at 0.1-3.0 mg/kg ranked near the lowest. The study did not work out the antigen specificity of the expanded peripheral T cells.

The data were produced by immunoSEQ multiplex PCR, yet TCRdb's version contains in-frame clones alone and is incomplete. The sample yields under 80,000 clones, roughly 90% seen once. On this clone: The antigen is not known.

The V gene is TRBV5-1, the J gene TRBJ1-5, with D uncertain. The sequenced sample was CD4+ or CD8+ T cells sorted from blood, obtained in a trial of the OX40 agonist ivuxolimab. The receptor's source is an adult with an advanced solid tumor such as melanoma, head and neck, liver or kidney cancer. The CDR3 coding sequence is TGCGCCAGCAGCTTGGATTGGGGAAATCAGCCCCAGCATTTT. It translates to CASSLDWGNQPQHF. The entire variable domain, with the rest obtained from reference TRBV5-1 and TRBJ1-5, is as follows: KAGVTQTPRYLIKTRGQQVTLSCSPISGHRSVSWYQQTPGQGLQFLFEYFSETQRNKGNFPGRFSGRQFSNSRSEMNVSTLELGDSALYLCASSLDWGNQPQHFGDGTRLSIL.